The T cell receptor (beta chain) under discussion was sequenced for a study of vaccination effects on CD4 cells after COVID-19. The CDR3 length is 13 residues. Germline CDR1 SNHLY, CDR2 FYNNEI. V gave up 5 bases and J gave up 5 bases; unmatched junction bases: 4. In regard to this clone: Antigen: not known.

Subsequent to about 10 days of culture, CD4+ T cells were isolated. The person acquired a PCR-confirmed SARS-CoV-2 infection between March and December 2020. Two doses of BNT162b2 or mRNA-1273 vaccine were administered to participants. The method was immunoSEQ multiplex PCR; TCRdb's version includes in-frame clones alone and lacks a portion of them. The repertoire consists of roughly 30,000 clones, with about three quarters occurring once and the leading ten covering 6.5% to 7.5%. This receptor was obtained from a human donor who had a prior SARS-CoV-2 infection. The gene calls are TRBV2 and TRBJ2-7, with 9 bases matching TRBD2. The sequencing here drew on CD4+ T cells from PBMCs cultured without peptide, taken after COVID-19 vaccination. The CDR3 sequence: CASSSGLAHEQYF. The DNA for the CDR3 is TGTGCCAGCAGTTCAGGACTAGCGCACGAGCAGTACTTC.